A selection of T cell receptor beta chains follows, all from one sample in a study of CD8+ T cells in alopecia areata. Data came from immunoSEQ multiplex PCR; TCRdb stores just in-frame clones and leaves some out. The sample lists 85,000 to 110,000 clones; 70% to 90% were seen once. The sample consisted of CD8+ T cells sorted from blood, taken around week 34, from a patient treated with tofacitinib. Source of these receptors: a human donor with alopecia areata. Both conserved end residues are part of each CDR3. A D gene is named only where the DNA matches it firmly. Part of the rows lack a size; the others show once, few, many or a class for expanded clones.

. | TRBJ1-4 | . | TRBV29-1 | CSVYSREVYEKLFF | TGCAGCGTTTATTCCCGAGAGGTGTATGAAAAACTGTTTTTT
. | TRBJ2-1 | . | TRBV19 | CASRGRWEQFF | TGTGCCAGTAGGGGTAGGTGGGAGCAGTTCTTC
TRBD2 | TRBJ2-1 | . | TRBV30 | CAWSDTSGINEQFF | TGTGCCTGGAGCGATACTAGCGGGATTAATGAGCAGTTCTTC
. | TRBJ2-3 | . | TRBV30 | CAWSWGGGSTDTQYF | TGTGCCTGGAGTTGGGGCGGGGGCAGCACAGATACGCAGTATTTT
. | TRBJ2-2 | . | TRBV4-1 | CASSHEGPTGELFF | TGCGCCAGCAGCCACGAGGGGCCCACCGGGGAGCTGTTTTTT
TRBD1 | TRBJ2-5 | . | TRBV7-6 | CASSLGQYQETQYF | TGTGCCAGCAGCCTGGGACAGTATCAAGAGACCCAGTACTTC
. | TRBJ1-1 | . | TRBV4-1 | CASSQLTGMSTEAFF | TGCGCCAGCAGCCAACTGACAGGCATGAGCACTGAAGCTTTCTTT
. | TRBJ2-7 | . | TRBV11-2 | CASSLVASPYEQYF | TGTGCCAGCAGCTTAGTTGCCAGTCCTTACGAGCAGTACTTC
. | TRBJ2-7 | . | TRBV10-2 | CASSLSGTYEQYF | TGCGCCAGCAGTCTATCCGGGACCTACGAGCAGTACTTC
. | TRBJ2-3 | . | TRBV7-2 | CASSLFLTHSGSDTQYF | TGTGCCAGCAGCTTATTCCTGACTCATAGTGGGTCAGATACGCAGTATTTT
TRBD1 | TRBJ1-2 | . | TRBV14 | CASSLGTGGYGYTF | TGTGCCAGCAGCCTGGGGACAGGTGGATATGGCTACACCTTC
. | TRBJ2-2 | . | TRBV7-9 | CASSRKGWNTGELFF | TGTGCCAGCAGCAGAAAGGGATGGAACACCGGGGAGCTGTTTTTT
TRBD1 | TRBJ2-1 | . | TRBV4-1 | CASAGQGSDEQFF | TGCGCCAGCGCCGGACAGGGGAGCGATGAGCAGTTCTTC
. | TRBJ2-3 | . | TRBV7-2 | CASSHPQPGWNTQYF | TGTGCCAGCAGCCACCCCCAGCCGGGCTGGAATACGCAGTATTTT
. | TRBJ2-1 | . | TRBV7-9 | CASSSTWEQFF | TGTGCCAGCAGCTCGACATGGGAGCAGTTCTTC
TRBD2 | TRBJ2-1 | once | TRBV4-1 | CASSHLAGGSSYNEQFF | TGCGCCAGCAGCCATCTAGCGGGGGGGAGCTCCTACAATGAGCAGTTCTTC
. | TRBJ2-1 | few | TRBV29-1 | CSVEDPTSNEQFF | TGCAGCGTTGAAGATCCGACTTCCAATGAGCAGTTCTTC
. | TRBJ2-4 | . | TRBV7-9 | CASSLVGLAKNIQYF | TGTGCCAGCAGCTTAGTGGGTCTAGCCAAAAACATTCAGTACTTC
. | TRBJ2-2 | . | TRBV9 | CASSALGGPNTGELFF | TGTGCCAGTTCCGCCTTGGGGGGGCCCAACACCGGGGAGCTGTTTTTT
TRBD2 | TRBJ2-3 | . | TRBV5-1 | CASSGLAATDTQYF | TGCGCCAGCAGTGGACTAGCGGCCACAGATACGCAGTATTTT
TRBD2 | TRBJ2-5 | . | TRBV7-6 | CASSLILRGAGETQYF | TGTGCCAGCAGCTTAATCCTGCGGGGGGCCGGGGAGACCCAGTACTTC
. | TRBJ2-7 | . | TRBV28 | CASSYPGQTYEQYF | TGTGCCAGCAGCTACCCCGGCCAGACCTACGAGCAGTACTTC
TRBD1 | TRBJ2-1 | . | TRBV12-5 | CASGLDPTGVDNNEQFF | TGTGCTAGTGGTTTGGACCCAACAGGGGTTGACAACAATGAGCAGTTCTTC
TRBD2 | TRBJ2-2 | . | TRBV27 | CASSFALAGTGELFF | TGTGCCAGCAGTTTTGCGCTAGCGGGCACCGGGGAGCTGTTTTTT
TRBD1 | TRBJ1-1 | . | TRBV7-3 | CASSWAGTGTEAFF | TGTGCCAGCAGCTGGGCAGGGACAGGCACTGAAGCTTTCTTT
TRBD1 | TRBJ1-4 | . | TRBV7-9 | CASSGTGSNEKLFF | TGTGCCAGCAGCGGGACAGGGTCCAATGAAAAACTGTTTTTT
. | TRBJ2-3 | . | TRBV2 | CASKAPTDTQYF | TGTGCCAGCAAGGCCCCCACAGATACGCAGTATTTT
. | TRBJ2-7 | . | TRBV30 | CAWSLMDGYEQYF | TGTGCCTGGAGTCTAATGGACGGCTACGAGCAGTACTTC
. | TRBJ1-1 | once | TRBV27 | CASSPGGNTEAFF | TGTGCCAGCAGCCCTGGAGGAAACACTGAAGCTTTCTTT
. | TRBJ2-2 | . | TRBV29-1 | CSVVWLDGNTGELFF | TGCAGCGTTGTCTGGCTGGACGGCAACACCGGGGAGCTGTTTTTT
. | TRBJ2-2 | . | TRBV6-5 | CASSYPDGTGELFF | TGTGCCAGCAGTTACCCGGACGGGACCGGGGAGCTGTTTTTT
. | TRBJ2-3 | few | TRBV5-1 | CASSLHRTDTQYF | TGCGCCAGCAGCTTGCACCGCACAGATACGCAGTATTTT
. | TRBJ1-6 | . | TRBV6-9 | CAGVSIPLHF | TGTGCCGGTGTCTCGATCCCCCTCCACTTT
TRBD1 | TRBJ2-2 | . | TRBV7-9 | CASGFGTGDTGELFF | TGTGCCAGCGGCTTCGGGACAGGGGATACCGGGGAGCTGTTTTTT
. | TRBJ2-7 | . | TRBV11-2 | CASSSGTLGEYF | TGTGCCAGCAGCTCCGGGACGCTTGGGGAGTACTTC
. | TRBJ1-2 | . | TRBV7-9 | CASSFQTNYGYTF | TGTGCCAGCAGCTTTCAGACTAACTATGGCTACACCTTC
TRBD2 | TRBJ2-1 | few | TRBV7-9 | CASSGLRGTSLNEQFF | TGTGCCAGCAGCGGTCTAAGAGGGACTAGTCTCAATGAGCAGTTCTTC
. | TRBJ2-1 | . | TRBV4-1 | CASSTLTNEQFF | TGCGCCAGCAGCACATTAACCAATGAGCAGTTCTTC
. | TRBJ1-5 | . | TRBV11-1 | CASSSSFNQPQHF | TGTGCCAGCAGCAGCAGTTTCAATCAGCCCCAGCATTTT
TRBD2 | TRBJ2-1 | . | TRBV7-3 | CASSAPGGDEVLF | TGTGCCAGCAGCGCCCCGGGGGGGGACGAAGTGCTCTTC
TRBD1 | TRBJ2-3 | . | TRBV10-3 | CAISEPGQGTDTQYF | TGTGCCATCAGTGAGCCGGGACAGGGGACAGATACGCAGTATTTT
. | TRBJ2-7 | . | TRBV4-1 | CASSPSGTYGQYF | TGCGCCAGCAGCCCAAGTGGAACCTACGGGCAGTACTTC
TRBD2 | TRBJ2-2 | once | TRBV29-1 | CSVEGDGSGGAATGELFF | TGCAGCGTTGAAGGAGATGGTAGCGGGGGGGCGGCCACCGGGGAGCTGTTTTTT
. | TRBJ2-1 | . | TRBV19 | CASSIGGLAKQFF | TGTGCCAGTAGTATAGGGGGCCTAGCGAAGCAGTTCTTC
. | TRBJ2-4 | . | TRBV2 | CASSDVPRAGNIQYF | TGTGCCAGCAGTGATGTTCCCAGGGCGGGAAACATTCAGTACTTC
TRBD1 | TRBJ2-3 | . | TRBV9 | CASSVAGTGGTDTQYF | TGTGCCAGCAGCGTAGCTGGGACAGGGGGAACAGATACGCAGTATTTT
. | TRBJ1-5 | . | TRBV6-5 | CAIPAQDSNQPQHF | TGTGCCATCCCGGCCCAGGACAGCAATCAGCCCCAGCATTTT
TRBD2 | TRBJ2-4 | . | TRBV30 | CAWSEAGDPLSHYIQYF | TGTGCCTGGAGTGAAGCGGGGGATCCTCTAAGCCACTACATTCAGTACTTC
. | TRBJ1-1 | once | TRBV11-1 | CASSPISREAFF | TGTGCCAGCAGCCCAATCTCCCGTGAAGCTTTCTTT
TRBD2 | TRBJ2-3 | once | TRBV9 | CASSVTTSGGSTDTQYF | TGTGCCAGCAGCGTAACAACTAGCGGGGGGAGCACAGATACGCAGTATTTT
TRBD2 | TRBJ2-7 | . | TRBV19 | CASSISSFGTSALSYEQYF | TGTGCCAGTAGTATATCATCTTTTGGGACTAGCGCGCTCTCCTACGAGCAGTACTTC
. | TRBJ2-1 | . | TRBV11-2 | CASSLDVAVYNEQFF | TGTGCCAGCAGCTTAGATGTAGCGGTATACAATGAGCAGTTCTTC